This T cell receptor (beta chain) was captured in a study of a mutant IDH1 vaccine in newly diagnosed glioma (dated by TCRdb to about 2021). Background on the whole study: Of the approximately 34 treated patients, 62.5% were male and about 40% were female, and a mean age of roughly 37 years was recorded. Prior to enrollment, standard therapy consisting of radiotherapy alone, temozolomide alone, or radiochemotherapy with temozolomide had been administered to patients, with the combination being received by most patients. Six visits were used for peripheral blood collection: V03 (baseline), V05, V07, V10, V12 and V13. Longitudinal TCRB deep sequencing was done for about two dozen treated patients, wherever samples were available for exploratory analyses. Findings and caveats that apply to the study as a whole: PBMC samples for TCRB deep sequencing were selected based on availability. The authors noted that analyses of patient blood samples could not be reproduced because of sample limitations. Pseudoprogression appeared unrelated to alterations in the top peripheral T cell clonotypes detected by TCRB sequencing. Across multiple MHC alleles, vaccine-induced immune responses were seen in 90% to 95% of patients.

Note on this clone: The target of this receptor is not known. No quality values exist for individual bases; no much larger clone is one base distant.

The sample's time point label is to be understood as: baseline, week 1 (first vaccination visit). This specimen's treatment or condition label, interpreted: pre-vaccination baseline after standard-of-care therapy. Newly diagnosed WHO grade 3 or 4 IDH1-mutant astrocytomas showing loss of nuclear ATRX were present in the donors. The samples were drawn from NOA16, a multicentre, single-arm, open-label phase I trial in Germany that tested a mutant IDH1 peptide vaccine in humans for the first time. Blood drawn at visit V03 was used as the baseline sample for immunogenicity testing. Genomic DNA for TCRB sequencing was isolated from EDTA blood with the DNeasy Blood and Tissue Kit. The receptor library was made with the immunoSEQ multiplex PCR assay. Rearranged TCR beta chain sequences were amplified with the hsTCRB Kit following the manufacturer's protocol. Sequencing of TCRB libraries was carried out on an Illumina MiSeq. For the original study's pipeline: Demultiplexing, trimming and gene mapping were performed with the kit vendor's proprietary platform. TCRdb re-hosts the immuneACCESS table, in-frame sequences only. Its copies lack some clones; in the studies checked, an unresolved V gene accounts for under half of them, and the cause for the rest is not known. V and J calls plus clone size are reproduced from that table; the DNA served to infer D and trimming. The sample includes around 99,000 clones, with 80% observed a single time. The ten top clones hold 6% to 8% of the sample.

This material consisted of PBMCs, taken from a glioma patient treated with radiotherapy, temozolomide or both. This TCR was sampled from a man aged 35-49 years with glioma.

The DNA reads as follows: TGTGCCAGCAGTGAAGTCCTGGGGACAGTGCTAGCCAAAAACATTCAGTACTTC. Its amino acids are CASSEVLGTVLAKNIQYF. The rearrangement joined TRBV6-1 to TRBJ2-4; 7 middle bases align to TRBD1. Reading the germline V gene gives CDR1 MNHNS and CDR2 SASEGT. From V the trimming removes 1 base and from J it removes 0 bases, while the gene matches leave 9 bases of the junction unaccounted for. The CDR3 sequence holds 18 residues, the cysteine and phenylalanine included. This entry keeps only the CDR3 DNA: 54 bases, framed from base 1.